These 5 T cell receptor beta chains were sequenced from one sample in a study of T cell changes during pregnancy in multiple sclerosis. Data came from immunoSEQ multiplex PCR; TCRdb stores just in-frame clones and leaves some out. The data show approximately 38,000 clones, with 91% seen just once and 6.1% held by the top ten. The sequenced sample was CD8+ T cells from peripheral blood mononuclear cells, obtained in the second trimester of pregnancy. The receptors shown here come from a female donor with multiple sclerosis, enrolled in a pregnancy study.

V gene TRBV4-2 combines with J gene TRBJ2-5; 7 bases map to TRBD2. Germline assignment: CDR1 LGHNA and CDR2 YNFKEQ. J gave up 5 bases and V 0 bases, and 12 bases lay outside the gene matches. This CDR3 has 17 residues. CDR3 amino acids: CASSQETGGSPFETQYF. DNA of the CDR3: TGTGCCAGCAGCCAAGAGACCGGGGGGAGTCCCTTCGAGACCCAGTACTTC.

CDR3 nucleotides: TGTGCCAGCAGCCCCGACATAATGAACACTGAAGCTTTCTTT. This gives the protein CASSPDIMNTEAFF. This chain uses TRBV7-8 with TRBJ1-1; D is ambiguous. CDR1 is SGHVS and CDR2 is FQNEAQ in the germline V gene. The V end lost 5 bases, the J end lost 0 bases, and 10 bases lay between the germline ends. The CDR3 is made up of 14 amino acids.

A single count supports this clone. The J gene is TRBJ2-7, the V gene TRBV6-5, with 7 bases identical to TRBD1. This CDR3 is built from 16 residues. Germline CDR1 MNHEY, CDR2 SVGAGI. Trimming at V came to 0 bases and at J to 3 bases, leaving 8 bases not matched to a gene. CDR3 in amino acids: CASSYSIQGSLYEQYF. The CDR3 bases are TGTGCCAGCAGTTACTCGATACAGGGGTCCCTCTACGAGCAGTACTTC.

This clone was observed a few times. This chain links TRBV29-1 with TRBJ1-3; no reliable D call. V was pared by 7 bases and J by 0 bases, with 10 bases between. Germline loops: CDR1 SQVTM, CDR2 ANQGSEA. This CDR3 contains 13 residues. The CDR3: CSGSWSSGNTIYF. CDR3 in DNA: TGCAGCGGTTCTTGGAGCTCTGGAAACACCATATATTTT.

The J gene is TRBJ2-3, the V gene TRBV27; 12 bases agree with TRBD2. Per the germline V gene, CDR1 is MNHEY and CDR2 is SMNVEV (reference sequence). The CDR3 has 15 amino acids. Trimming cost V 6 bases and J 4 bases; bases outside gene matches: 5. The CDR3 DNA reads TGTGCCAGCAGCCAGACTAGCGGGAGTGCAGATACGCAGTATTTT. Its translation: CASSQTSGSADTQYF.